One sample yielded the 19 T cell receptor beta chains listed below, sequenced in a study of tissue T cells after allogeneic stem cell transplantation (dated 2022 in TCRdb). According to the study, the label for this sample's time point signals: mouse harvest day 7 after allogeneic transplant. Each mouse graft, delivered by tail vein injection, combined 10^6 splenic CD5+ T cells with 10^7 T-cell-depleted bone marrow cells. Library creation used the immunoSEQ multiplex PCR assay. This immuneACCESS table, as held by TCRdb, lists in-frame sequences with V and J called but not all clones. Of the missing ones, under half trace to an unresolved V gene in checked studies; the others have no known cause. Here the sample has a few thousand clones; roughly 46% occur a single time. Approximately 6.1% of the sample belongs to the ten largest clones. Sequenced input: gut tissue. Every receptor here comes from a female BALB/c mouse given C57BL/6 T cells with graft-versus-host disease after an allogeneic hematopoietic cell transplant.

This clone was seen a few times. Mouse gene names and germline throughout. The read ends 1 residue before the CDR3 terminus; that terminus is restored from the germline J gene. This rearrangement joins TRBV26 to TRBJ2-5, with 8 bases identical to TRBD2. Germline assignment: CDR1 KGHPV and CDR2 FQNQEV (reference sequence). After removal of 6 bases from V and 0 bases from J, the junction contained 5 bases not matched to a gene. The CDR3 runs to 15 residues. The CDR3 is CASSPLGVNQDTQYF. Incomplete CDR3 DNA: TGTGCCAGCAGCCCACTGGGGGTTAACCAAGACACCCAGTAC.

A note on this clone: Gene names denote mouse genes. The read finishes 1 residue shy of the CDR3 end, and the germline J gene is used to complete it. This sequence joins TRBV2 and TRBJ1-4; perhaps TRBD1 as D (5 bases). Trimming stripped 1 base from V and 4 bases from J, with 10 bases between. CDR1 is LGHNA, CDR2 YSYQKL, per germline. CDR3 length equals 15 residues. CDR3 DNA, as far as it was read: TGTGCCAGCAGCCAAGGGGGACCCCTCAACGAAAGATTATTT. Encoded protein: CASSQGGPLNERLF. The entire CDR3 protein is CASSQGGPLNERLFF.

This clone was picked up a small number of times. The gene symbols are mouse symbols. The read comes to an end 1 residue before the CDR3 does, leaving the germline J gene to fill in the end. The chain is built from TRBV2 and TRBJ2-7; D is possibly TRBD1 or TRBD2 (6 bases each). The CDR3 is 13 residues long. Germline V lookup: CDR1 LGHNA, CDR2 YSYQKL. Trimming cost V 0 bases and J 7 bases, with 10 bases left between them. CDR3 region: CASSQDGGGEQYF. The CDR3 bases that were read are TGTGCCAGCAGCCAAGACGGGGGCGGGGAACAGTAC.

About this clone: Gene names refer to mouse genes. The read ends 1 residue before the CDR3 terminus; that terminus is restored from the germline J gene. The chain has TRBV23 and TRBJ1-1; the table assigns TRBD1, which was not confirmed against the DNA. CDR3 length: 13 residues. Germline V CDR1 and CDR2: KGHTA, FQNQQP. CDR3 protein: CSSSLQGYTEVFF. CDR3 bases read: TGCTCCAGCAGCCTACAGGGGTACACAGAAGTCTTC.

Details on this clone: Gene and germline names: mouse. The missing CDR3 end, 1 residue past where the read stops, is filled in from the germline J gene. This chain links TRBV4 with TRBJ2-4; D is perhaps TRBD1 (6 bases). Trimming left V 4 bases short and J 0 bases short, with 8 bases between. The length of the CDR3 is 14 residues. Germline CDR1 reads LGHDT; CDR2 reads YNNKQL (reference sequence). The CDR3 DNA, read in part, is TGTGCCAGCAGCTTCAGGGGTAGTCAAAACACCTTGTAC. Translated: CASSFRGSQNTLY. The whole CDR3 region reads CASSFRGSQNTLYF.

Points on this clone: The gene names given are mouse names. The read ends 1 residue before the CDR3 terminus; that terminus is restored from the germline J gene. The chain recombines TRBV26 with TRBJ2-5; D is perhaps TRBD1 or TRBD2 (5 bases each). The germline CDR1 and CDR2 sequences are KGHPV and FQNQEV (reference sequence). V was cut by 4 bases and J by 0 bases, with 8 bases left in between. CDR3 length: 14 amino acids. CDR3 DNA (partial): TGTGCCAGCAGTCGGGGGATTAACCAAGACACCCAGTAC. Its translation is CASSRGINQDTQY. The full CDR3 is CASSRGINQDTQYF.

With regard to this clone: Germline and genes here are mouse. The CDR3 end falls 1 residue outside the read, so it is completed with the germline J gene. The chain is built from TRBV3 and TRBJ2-7, with TRBD2 identical over 8 bases. V was pared by 5 bases and J by 7 bases, with 13 bases of the junction left unmatched. The CDR3 totals 15 residues. Germline V gene sequence: CDR1 SNHLY, CDR2 FYNGKV (reference sequence). This CDR3 is CASSGGLEGRREQYF. The sequenced CDR3 bases are TGTGCCAGCAGCGGGGGACTGGAGGGGCGCAGGGAACAGTAC.

Of note for this clone: The junction does not match germline at one end; this may be a read error. Genes and germline are mouse. The read finishes 1 residue shy of the CDR3 end, and the germline J gene is used to complete it. The chain employs TRBV26 and TRBJ1-1, with 8 bases aligning to TRBD1. The germline CDR1 and CDR2 sequences are KGHPV and FQNQEV (reference sequence). The CDR3 extends over 11 amino acids. This chain's CDR3 is CASSLGTGVFF. Incomplete CDR3 DNA: TGTGCCAGCAGTCTGGGGACAGGAGTCTTC. Full variable domain (rest looked up from reference TRBV26 and TRBJ1-1): NSKVIQTPRYLVKGQGQKAKMRCIPEKGHPVVFWYQQNKNNEFKFLINFQNQEVLQQIDMTEKRFSAECPSNSPCSLEIQSSEAGDSALYLCASSLGTGVFFGKGTRLTVV.

This clone was seen a handful of times. Mouse names are used for the genes. The sequenced fragment ends 1 residue before the CDR3 boundary, so the rest is inferred from the germline J gene. The chain combines TRBV19 with TRBJ1-4; 9 nucleotides agree with TRBD1. This CDR3 comprises 14 residues. V shed 6 bases, J shed 7 bases, and the junction held 7 bases outside the gene matches. Germline CDR1 and CDR2: FNHDT and SITEND (reference sequence). This CDR3 reads CASTSGTGFERLFF. The sequenced CDR3 bases are TGTGCCAGCACCTCCGGGACAGGGTTCGAAAGATTATTT.

In its sample, this clone was seen a few times. The gene names given are mouse names. The read halts 1 residue ahead of the CDR3 end, with the missing end drawn from the germline J gene. The chain employs TRBV12-2 and TRBJ2-5; 7 positions match TRBD2. The CDR3 loop spans 15 amino acids. Germline assignment: CDR1 SGHLS and CDR2 HYDKME. The V and J ends lost 0 bases and 0 bases, in that order; junction bases with no gene match: 2. CDR3 DNA (partial): TGTGCCAGCTCTCTCGCCTGGGGGAACCAAGACACCCAGTAC. Amino acid sequence: CASSLAWGNQDTQY. The complete CDR3 protein is CASSLAWGNQDTQYF. Complete variable domain (other parts from reference TRBV12-2 and TRBJ2-5): NSGVVQSPRYIIKGKGERSILKCIPISGHLSVAWYQQTQGQELKFFIQHYDKMERDKGNLPSRFSVQQFDDYHSEMNMSALELEDSAVYFCASSLAWGNQDTQYFGPGTRLLVL.

By sample share, this clone is large. Mouse names are used for the genes. The read is 1 residue too short to cover the CDR3 end, so that end is filled in from the germline J gene. The rearrangement links TRBV26 to TRBJ2-7; 9 bases map to TRBD2. The CDR3 sequence is 15 residues long. After removal of 0 bases from V and 3 bases from J, the junction contained 3 bases not matched to a gene. Germline CDR1 is KGHPV and CDR2 is FQNQEV (reference sequence). The CDR3 region is CASSLSWGGGYEQYF. CDR3 DNA, as far as it was read: TGTGCCAGCAGTCTGTCTTGGGGGGGCGGCTATGAACAGTAC.

Of note for this clone: Mouse gene names apply. The read terminates 1 residue ahead of where the CDR3 ends, so the germline J gene completes it. The genes are TRBV12-2 and TRBJ1-4, with 8 nucleotides matching TRBD1. V gave up 0 bases and J gave up 6 bases; unmatched junction bases: 5. The germline V gene encodes CDR1 SGHLS and CDR2 HYDKME. The CDR3 contains 15 residues. CDR3 DNA (partial): TGTGCCAGCTCTCTCGAGGCAGGGGGCCACGAAAGATTATTT. It codes for CASSLEAGGHERLF. The entire CDR3 protein is CASSLEAGGHERLFF. Combining the CDR3 with reference TRBV12-2 and TRBJ1-4 gives the whole variable domain NSGVVQSPRYIIKGKGERSILKCIPISGHLSVAWYQQTQGQELKFFIQHYDKMERDKGNLPSRFSVQQFDDYHSEMNMSALELEDSAVYFCASSLEAGGHERLFFGHGTKLSVL.

The table lists this clone with a count of one. The gene symbols are mouse symbols. The sequenced fragment ends 1 residue before the CDR3 boundary, so the rest is inferred from the germline J gene. The genes are TRBV19 and TRBJ2-4, with D possibly matching TRBD1 (6 bases). Trimming stripped 0 bases from V and 0 bases from J, with 11 bases between. The CDR3 is 16 residues long. Germline V gives CDR1 FNHDT, CDR2 SITEND (reference sequence). The chain's CDR3 is CASSIAGTPSQNTLYF. The covered CDR3 bases are TGTGCCAGCAGTATAGCCGGGACACCAAGTCAAAACACCTTGTAC. Supplemented by reference TRBV19 and TRBJ2-4, the full variable domain reads GGIITQTPKFLIGQEGQKLTLKCQQNFNHDTMYWYRQDSGKGLRLIYYSITENDLQKGDLSEGYDASREKKSSFSLTVTSAQKNEMAVFLCASSIAGTPSQNTLYFGAGTRLSVL.

Note on this clone: Mouse gene names and germline throughout. From the germline J gene comes the end of the CDR3, since the read stops 1 residue before it. The chain combines TRBV2 with TRBJ2-3; D remains ambiguous. In germline, CDR1 is LGHNA, CDR2 YSYQKL. Trimming removed 4 bases from V and 2 bases from J, with 10 bases in between. The CDR3 length is 14 residues. CDR3 amino acids: CASSPQDFAETLYF. CDR3 DNA, as far as it was read: TGTGCCAGCAGCCCCCAGGATTTTGCAGAAACGCTGTAT.

A note on this clone: Gene names and germline match the mouse. The read finishes 1 residue shy of the CDR3 end, and the germline J gene is used to complete it. This sequence joins TRBV12-2 and TRBJ1-6; 12 bases are a match to TRBD1. Being an ORF, TRBJ1-6 has a function that is uncertain. J lost 7 bases, V lost 4 bases, and 7 bases had no gene match. Germline V gene sequence: CDR1 SGHLS, CDR2 HYDKME. The CDR3 consists of 16 residues. Incomplete CDR3 DNA: TGTGCCAGCTCGTCCGGGACAGGGGGCGGGAATTCGCCCCTCTAC. Protein: CASSSGTGGGNSPLY. The whole CDR3 sequence reads CASSSGTGGGNSPLYF.

As to this clone: Gene and germline names: mouse. The read is 1 residue too short to cover the CDR3 end, so that end is filled in from the germline J gene. This chain links TRBV3 with TRBJ1-3, with 7 positions matching TRBD1. Germline-derived CDR1 and CDR2 are SNHLY and FYNGKV (reference sequence). The CDR3 is made up of 14 amino acids. V trimming: 1 base; J trimming: 3 bases; junction bases outside the gene matches: 0. Incomplete CDR3 DNA: TGTGCCAGCAGCTTAGACAGGGGTGGAAATACGCTCTAT. This sequence encodes CASSLDRGGNTLY. The whole CDR3 reads CASSLDRGGNTLYF.

To note about this clone: Gene names are mouse gene names. The CDR3 is cut off 1 residue early in the read; its end comes from the germline J gene. J is TRBJ2-5 and V is TRBV1; a weak D match, TRBD1 (6 bases). Germline CDR1 and CDR2: NSQYPW and LRSPGD (reference sequence). V lost 3 bases and J lost 6, with 13 bases in between. This CDR3 has 14 residues. The DNA read from the CDR3 is TGCACCTGCAGTGCCCGGGACAAGGGGGACACCCAGTAC. It encodes CTCSARDKGDTQY. The complete CDR3 sequence is CTCSARDKGDTQYF.

Turning to this clone: The listed genes are named as in mouse. The read ends 1 residue early relative to the CDR3; the germline J gene fills the gap. The chain has TRBV16 and TRBJ2-5; 8 bases fit TRBD2. J lost 2 bases, V lost 3 bases, and 1 base had no gene match. Germline assignment: CDR1 SGHSA and CDR2 FRNQAP. The CDR3 is 14 amino acids. The sequenced CDR3 bases are TGTGCAAGCAGCTTCGGGGGGGCCCAAGACACCCAGTAC. Its translation is CASSFGGAQDTQY. The complete CDR3 protein is CASSFGGAQDTQYF.

Points on this clone: Germline and genes here are mouse. Sequencing ends 1 residue short of the CDR3 end; the germline J gene provides the rest. The chain joins TRBV3 to TRBJ2-1; tentative D call: TRBD1 (6 bases). Trimming stripped 1 base from V and 3 bases from J, with 10 bases between. Germline V gene sequence: CDR1 SNHLY, CDR2 FYNGKV (reference sequence). The CDR3 sequence is 15 residues long. This CDR3 is CASSLERGTYAEQFF. The sequenced CDR3 bases are TGTGCCAGCAGCTTAGAGAGGGGGACCTATGCTGAGCAGTTC. Filled out from reference TRBV3 and TRBJ2-1, the complete variable domain reads GPKVLQIPSHQIIDMGQMVTLNCDPVSNHLYFYWYKQILGQQMEFLVNFYNGKVMEKSKLFKDQFSVERPDGSYFTLKIQPTALEDSAVYFCASSLERGTYAEQFFGPGTRLTVL.